This TCR beta chain was profiled in a study of T cells after yellow fever vaccination. Broader study findings: On re-exposure, the response was weaker but peaked faster, at day 5 versus 15. The booster response re-showed most primary clones: 96% CD4, more than 80% CD8.

From the 5' RACE reads, TCRdb called clonotypes with MiXCR, one entry per CDR3 protein. The sample gives about 110,000 distinct CDR3 sequences, 8.4% of which show up once; roughly 27% is in the top ten. This clonotype was recorded many times. Its antigen remains unknown. CDR1 and CDR2 (germline): SGHVS, FQNEAQ. This CDR3 region has 17 residues. V shed 6 bases, J shed 2 bases, and the junction held 11 bases outside the gene matches. Sequenced here: CD8+ T cells sorted from PBMCs, sampled 45 days after the yellow fever booster vaccination. The genes are TRBV7-8 and TRBJ2-3; 10 bases agree with TRBD2. The receptor was isolated from a young man who received the YFV17D yellow fever vaccine. The CDR3 nucleotides read TGTGCCAGCAGTAAACCGACTAGCGGGCGGCCCACAGATACGCAGTATTTT. Translated: CASSKPTSGRPTDTQYF. Combining the CDR3 with reference TRBV7-8 and TRBJ2-3 gives the whole variable domain GAGVSQSPRYKVAKRGQDVALRCDPISGHVSLFWYQQALGQGPEFLTYFQNEAQLDKSGLPSDRFFAERPEGSVSTLKIQRTQQEDSAVYLCASSKPTSGRPTDTQYFGPGTRLTVL.